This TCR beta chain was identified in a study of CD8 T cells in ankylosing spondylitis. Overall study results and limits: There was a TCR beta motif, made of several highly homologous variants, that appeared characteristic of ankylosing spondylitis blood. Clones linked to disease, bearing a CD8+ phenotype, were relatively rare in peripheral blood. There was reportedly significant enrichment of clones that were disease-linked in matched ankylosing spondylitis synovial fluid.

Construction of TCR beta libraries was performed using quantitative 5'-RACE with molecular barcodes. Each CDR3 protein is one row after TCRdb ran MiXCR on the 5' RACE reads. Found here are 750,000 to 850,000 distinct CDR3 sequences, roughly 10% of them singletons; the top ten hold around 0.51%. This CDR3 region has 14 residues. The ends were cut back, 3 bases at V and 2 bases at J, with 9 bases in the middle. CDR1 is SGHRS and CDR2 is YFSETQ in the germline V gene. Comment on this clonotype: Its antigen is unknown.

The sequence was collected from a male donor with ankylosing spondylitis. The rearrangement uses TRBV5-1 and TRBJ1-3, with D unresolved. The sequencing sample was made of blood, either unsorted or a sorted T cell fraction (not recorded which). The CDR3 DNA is TGCGCCAGCAGCTCCGGCGGGACTGGAAACACCATATATTTT. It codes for CASSSGGTGNTIYF.